The following is a TCR beta chain sequence with its context. Its antigen is unidentified. This entry belongs to a study of siplizumab effects on memory and regulatory T cells. V was pared by 7 bases and J by 4 bases, with 16 bases between. This CDR3 contains 14 residues. Germline CDR1 LNHDA, CDR2 SQIVND (reference sequence). General study results and limits: Siplizumab cultures yielded proliferating Tregs whose suppressive function was not confirmed. Under siplizumab, alloreactive sequences traced to unstimulated CD4+ memory cells were significantly reduced.

TCRdb's copy holds only in-frame clones and misses some; the assay was immunoSEQ multiplex PCR. The data contain about 100,000 clones, 91% of them singletons. V and J are TRBV19 and TRBJ2-5; unclear D gene. What was sequenced was CD4+ T cells sorted from blood. The sequence was collected from a human donor in good health. This chain's CDR3 is CASTSESRRETQYF. The CDR3, as DNA: TGTGCCAGTACCTCTGAGTCACGTCGAGAGACCCAGTACTTC. The full variable domain, its missing parts supplied by reference TRBV19 and TRBJ2-5, is DGGITQSPKYLFRKEGQNVTLSCEQNLNHDAMYWYRQDPGQGLRLIYYSQIVNDFQKGDIAEGYSVSREKKESFPLTVTSAQKNPTAFYLCASTSESRRETQYFGPGTRLLVL.